A single T cell receptor (beta chain) is shown here with its context. Its specificity is not known. This sample was included in a study of T cell repertoires in aging, cancer and after chemotherapy. General study results and limits: No conclusions about immunological memory after chemotherapy can be drawn from the repertoire data.

TCR beta rearrangements were amplified from peripheral blood genomic DNA. A mixed TRB-A/B primer pool amplified rearranged TRB by multiplex touch-down PCR. Via MiXCR, TCRdb re-called the multiplex PCR reads, giving one row per CDR3 protein. The sample yields about 11,000 distinct CDR3 sequences, approximately 46% seen once. This TCR was sampled from a human donor in good health. The sequencing input was blood.

The CDR3 DNA sequence: TGTGCCAGCAGTGAACGCAACGGCGAGCAGTACTTC. Amino acids: CASSERNGEQYF. The chain joins TRBV25-1 to TRBJ2-7, with D hard to call. The CDR3 is 12 amino acids. CDR1 is MGHDK, CDR2 SYGVNS, per germline. Trimming cost V 2 bases and J 6 bases, with 8 bases left between them.